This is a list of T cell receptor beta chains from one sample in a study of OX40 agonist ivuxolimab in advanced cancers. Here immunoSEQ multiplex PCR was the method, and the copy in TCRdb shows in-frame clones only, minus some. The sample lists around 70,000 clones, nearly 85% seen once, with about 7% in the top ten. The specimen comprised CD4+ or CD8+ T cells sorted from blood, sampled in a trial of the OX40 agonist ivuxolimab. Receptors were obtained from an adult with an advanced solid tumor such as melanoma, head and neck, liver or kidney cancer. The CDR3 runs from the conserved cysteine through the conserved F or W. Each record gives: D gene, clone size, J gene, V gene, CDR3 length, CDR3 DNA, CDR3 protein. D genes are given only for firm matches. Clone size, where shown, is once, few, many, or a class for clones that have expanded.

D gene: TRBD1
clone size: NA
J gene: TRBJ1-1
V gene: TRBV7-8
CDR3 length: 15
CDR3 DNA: TGTGCCAGCAGCTCAGGACAGGGCGTGAACACTGAAGCTTTCTTT
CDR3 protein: CASSSGQGVNTEAFF

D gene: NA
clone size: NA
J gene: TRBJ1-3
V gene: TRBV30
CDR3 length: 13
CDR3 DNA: TGTGCCTGGAGTGCTCTAGCTGGAAACACCATATATTTT
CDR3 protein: CAWSALAGNTIYF

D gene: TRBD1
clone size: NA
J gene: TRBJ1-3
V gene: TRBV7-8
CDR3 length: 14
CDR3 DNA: TGTGCCAGCAGCCGGACAGGGGGCGGAAACACCATATATTTT
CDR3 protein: CASSRTGGGNTIYF

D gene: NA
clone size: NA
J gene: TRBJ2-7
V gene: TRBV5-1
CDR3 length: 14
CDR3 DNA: TGCGCCAGCAGCCCCTGGACAGAGGCCTACGAGCAGTACTTC
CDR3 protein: CASSPWTEAYEQYF

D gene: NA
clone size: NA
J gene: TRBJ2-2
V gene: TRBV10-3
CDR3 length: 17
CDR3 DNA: TGTGCCATCAGTCCCTGGGTTGATTTTGGTCGCACCGGGGAGCTGTTTTTT
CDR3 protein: CAISPWVDFGRTGELFF

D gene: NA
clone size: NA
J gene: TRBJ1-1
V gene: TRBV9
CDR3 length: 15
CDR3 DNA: TGTGCCAGCAGCGTCTTCGGTGTTCTGGGCGATGAAGCTTTCTTT
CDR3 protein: CASSVFGVLGDEAFF

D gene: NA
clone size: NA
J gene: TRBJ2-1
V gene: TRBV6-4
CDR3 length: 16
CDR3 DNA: TGTGCCAGCAGTGACTCCTTTTACGGGGGAGACAATGAGCAGTTCTTC
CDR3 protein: CASSDSFYGGDNEQFF

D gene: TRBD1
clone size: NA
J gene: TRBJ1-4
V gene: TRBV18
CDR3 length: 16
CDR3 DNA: TGTGCCAGCTCACCCGGACAGGCCGCAACTAATGAAAAACTGTTTTTT
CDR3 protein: CASSPGQAATNEKLFF

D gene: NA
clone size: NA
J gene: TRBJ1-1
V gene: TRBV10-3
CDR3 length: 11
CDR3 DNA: TGTGCCATCAGTGAGTCCGGGAAGGTTTTCTTT
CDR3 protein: CAISESGKVFF

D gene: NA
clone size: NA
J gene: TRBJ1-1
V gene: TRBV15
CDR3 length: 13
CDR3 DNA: TGTGCCACCAGCAGAGATTTAGCAGGTGAAGCTTTCTTT
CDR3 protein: CATSRDLAGEAFF

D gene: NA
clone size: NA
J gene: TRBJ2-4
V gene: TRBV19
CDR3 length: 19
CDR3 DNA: TGTGCCAGTAGTATAGATCGGAGAGGGATGGGGATGGCCAAAAACATTCAGTACTTC
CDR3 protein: CASSIDRRGMGMAKNIQYF

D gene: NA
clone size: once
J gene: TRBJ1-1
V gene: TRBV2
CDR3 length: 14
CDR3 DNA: TGTGCCAGCAGCCCACAGGGACAGAACACTGAAGCTTTCTTT
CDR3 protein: CASSPQGQNTEAFF

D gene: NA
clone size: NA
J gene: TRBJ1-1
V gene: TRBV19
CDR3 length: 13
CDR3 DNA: TGTGCCAGTTGGGTGGGGCCGAACACTGAAGCTTTCTTT
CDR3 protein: CASWVGPNTEAFF

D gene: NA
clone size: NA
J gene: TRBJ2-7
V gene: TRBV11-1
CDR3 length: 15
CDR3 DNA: TGTGCCAGCAGCTTGGAGGGGACTCCCCTGGAGGAGCAGTACTTC
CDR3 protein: CASSLEGTPLEEQYF

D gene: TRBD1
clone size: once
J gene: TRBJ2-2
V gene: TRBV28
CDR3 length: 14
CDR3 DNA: TGTGCCAGTAAAACAGGGGGCAACACCGGGGAGCTGTTTTTT
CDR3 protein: CASKTGGNTGELFF

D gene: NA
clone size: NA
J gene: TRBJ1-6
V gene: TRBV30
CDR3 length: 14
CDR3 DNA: TGTGCCTGGAGTGCCGGGACGGCATATTCACCCCTCCACTTT
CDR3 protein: CAWSAGTAYSPLHF

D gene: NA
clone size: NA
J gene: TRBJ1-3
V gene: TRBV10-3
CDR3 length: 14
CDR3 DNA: TGTGCCATCAGTGATCCTAAGGGAGGAAACACCATATATTTT
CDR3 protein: CAISDPKGGNTIYF

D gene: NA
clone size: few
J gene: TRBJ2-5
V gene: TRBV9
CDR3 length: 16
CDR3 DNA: TGTGCCAGCAGCGTAACCGGGACCCACTTAGGGGAGACCCAGTACTTC
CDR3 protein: CASSVTGTHLGETQYF

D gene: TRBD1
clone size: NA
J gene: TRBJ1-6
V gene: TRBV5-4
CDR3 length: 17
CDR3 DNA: TGTGCCAGCAGCCCGACCCCAGACAGGGGGTATAATTCACCCCTCCACTTT
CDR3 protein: CASSPTPDRGYNSPLHF

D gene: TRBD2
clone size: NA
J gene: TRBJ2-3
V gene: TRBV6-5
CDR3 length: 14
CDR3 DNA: TGTGCCAGCACCGAAGCGGGGAACACAGATACGCAGTATTTT
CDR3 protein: CASTEAGNTDTQYF

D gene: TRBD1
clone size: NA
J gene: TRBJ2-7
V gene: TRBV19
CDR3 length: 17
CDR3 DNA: TGTGCCAGTAGTACAGGAGGTCGGGACAGGGGTTCCTACGAGCAGTACTTC
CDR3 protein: CASSTGGRDRGSYEQYF

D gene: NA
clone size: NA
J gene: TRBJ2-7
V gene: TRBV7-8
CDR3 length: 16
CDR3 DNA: TGTGCCAGCAGCTCTCAGGAACTCCTCGGTTCCTACGAGCAGTACTTC
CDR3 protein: CASSSQELLGSYEQYF

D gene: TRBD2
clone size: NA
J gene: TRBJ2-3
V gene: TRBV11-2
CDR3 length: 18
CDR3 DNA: TGTGCCAGCAGCTTAGGGCTAGCGGAATCATATAGCACAGATACGCAGTATTTT
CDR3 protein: CASSLGLAESYSTDTQYF

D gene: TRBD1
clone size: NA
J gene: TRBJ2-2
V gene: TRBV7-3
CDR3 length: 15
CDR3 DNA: TGTGCCAGCAGCCTGACAGGGGCGAACACCGGGGAGCTGTTTTTT
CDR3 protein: CASSLTGANTGELFF

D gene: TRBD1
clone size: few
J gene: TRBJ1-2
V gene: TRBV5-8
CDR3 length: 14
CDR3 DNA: TGTGCCAGCAGCTTCTCGGGGACAGCCTATGGCTACACCTTC
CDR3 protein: CASSFSGTAYGYTF

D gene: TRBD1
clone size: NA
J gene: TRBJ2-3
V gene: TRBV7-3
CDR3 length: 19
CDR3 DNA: TGTGCCAGCAGCTTAACGATTCCAGGGGGCGCTGGTAGCACAGATACGCAGTATTTT
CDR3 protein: CASSLTIPGGAGSTDTQYF

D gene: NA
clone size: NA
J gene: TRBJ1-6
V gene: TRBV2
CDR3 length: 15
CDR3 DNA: TGTGCCAGCCAAGGTGGACGGGGATATAATTCACCCCTCCACTTT
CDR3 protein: CASQGGRGYNSPLHF

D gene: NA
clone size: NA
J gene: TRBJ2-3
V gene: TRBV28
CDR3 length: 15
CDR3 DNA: TGTGCCAGCAGTTTATTCGGGGGCGGCACAGATACGCAGTATTTT
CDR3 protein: CASSLFGGGTDTQYF

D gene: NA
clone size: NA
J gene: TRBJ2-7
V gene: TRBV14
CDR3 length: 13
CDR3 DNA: TGTGCCAGCAGCCCAAGACCGATCTACGAGCAGTACTTC
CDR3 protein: CASSPRPIYEQYF

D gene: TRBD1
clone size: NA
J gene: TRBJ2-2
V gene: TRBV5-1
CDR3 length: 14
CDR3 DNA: TGCGCCAGCAGGAGGGACAGTAACACCGGGGAGCTGTTTTTT
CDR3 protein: CASRRDSNTGELFF

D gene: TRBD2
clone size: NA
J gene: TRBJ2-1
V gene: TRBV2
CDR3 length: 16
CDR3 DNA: TGTGCCAGCAGTAAACTAGCGGGAGACGGATCGGATGAGCAGTTCTTC
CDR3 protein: CASSKLAGDGSDEQFF

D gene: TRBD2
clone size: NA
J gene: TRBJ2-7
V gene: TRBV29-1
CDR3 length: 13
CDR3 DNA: TGCAGCGCAGCGACTAGCGGGCTCGGCGAGCAGTACTTC
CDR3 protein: CSAATSGLGEQYF

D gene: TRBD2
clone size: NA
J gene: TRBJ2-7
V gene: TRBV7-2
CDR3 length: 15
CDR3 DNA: TGTGCCAGCAGTCACACGACTAGCGGGGGTTACGAGCAGTACTTC
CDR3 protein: CASSHTTSGGYEQYF

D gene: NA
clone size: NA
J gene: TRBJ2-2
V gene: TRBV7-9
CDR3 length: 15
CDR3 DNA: TGTGCCAGCAGCTTAGGTCAGGCGGGGTCCGGGGAGCTGTTTTTT
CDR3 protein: CASSLGQAGSGELFF

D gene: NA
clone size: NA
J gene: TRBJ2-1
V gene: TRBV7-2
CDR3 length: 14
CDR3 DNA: TGTGCCAGCAGCTTAAGTCTGGCATACAATGAGCAGTTCTTC
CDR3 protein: CASSLSLAYNEQFF

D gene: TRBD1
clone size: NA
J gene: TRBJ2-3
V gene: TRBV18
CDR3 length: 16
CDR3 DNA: TGTGCCAGCTCACCACGGGACAGACTACGCACAGATACGCAGTATTTT
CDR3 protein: CASSPRDRLRTDTQYF

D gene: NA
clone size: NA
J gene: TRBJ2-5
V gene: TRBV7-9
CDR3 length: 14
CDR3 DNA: TGTGCCAGCAGCTTAGCTCCGGATCAAGAGACCCAGTACTTC
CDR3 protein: CASSLAPDQETQYF

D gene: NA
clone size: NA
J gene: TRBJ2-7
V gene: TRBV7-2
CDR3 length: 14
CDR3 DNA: TGTGCCAGCAGACTCGACCGTGGGGGCCACGAGCAGTACTTC
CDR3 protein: CASRLDRGGHEQYF

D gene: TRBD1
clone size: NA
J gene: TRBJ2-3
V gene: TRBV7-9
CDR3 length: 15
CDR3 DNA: TGTGCCAGCAGCTCATTGACAGGGAACACAGATACGCAGTATTTT
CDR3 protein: CASSSLTGNTDTQYF

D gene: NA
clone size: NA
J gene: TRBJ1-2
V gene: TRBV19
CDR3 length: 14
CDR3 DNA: TGTGCCAGTAGCGGCCTGGGACGGGGCGGGGGCTACACCTTC
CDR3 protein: CASSGLGRGGGYTF

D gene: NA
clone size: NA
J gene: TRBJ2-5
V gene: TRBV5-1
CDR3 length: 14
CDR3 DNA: TGCGCCAGCAGCCGGACCATCCCGGGAGAGACCCAGTACTTC
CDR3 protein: CASSRTIPGETQYF

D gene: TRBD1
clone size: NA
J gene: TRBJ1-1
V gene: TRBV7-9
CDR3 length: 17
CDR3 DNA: TGTGCCAGCGGATTTCCTCCAGAGGGGGACAGGGACACTGAAGCTTTCTTT
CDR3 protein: CASGFPPEGDRDTEAFF

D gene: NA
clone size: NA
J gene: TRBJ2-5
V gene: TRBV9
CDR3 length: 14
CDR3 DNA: TGTGCCAGCAGCGTAGGGCGGGCTCAAGAGACCCAGTACTTC
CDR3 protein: CASSVGRAQETQYF

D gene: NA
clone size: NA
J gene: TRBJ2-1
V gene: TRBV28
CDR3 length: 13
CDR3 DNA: TGTGCCAGCAGCTGGGACTCTTACAATGAGCAGTTCTTC
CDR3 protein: CASSWDSYNEQFF

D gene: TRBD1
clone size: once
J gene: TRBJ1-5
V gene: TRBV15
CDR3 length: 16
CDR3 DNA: TGTGCCACCAGCAGAGGAGGACAGGGTTTATCTCAGCCCCAGCATTTT
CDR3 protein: CATSRGGQGLSQPQHF

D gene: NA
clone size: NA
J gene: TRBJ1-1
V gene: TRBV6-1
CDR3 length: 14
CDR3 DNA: TGTGCCAGCAGCGATCTCGGAGGGAACACTGAAGCTTTCTTT
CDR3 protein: CASSDLGGNTEAFF